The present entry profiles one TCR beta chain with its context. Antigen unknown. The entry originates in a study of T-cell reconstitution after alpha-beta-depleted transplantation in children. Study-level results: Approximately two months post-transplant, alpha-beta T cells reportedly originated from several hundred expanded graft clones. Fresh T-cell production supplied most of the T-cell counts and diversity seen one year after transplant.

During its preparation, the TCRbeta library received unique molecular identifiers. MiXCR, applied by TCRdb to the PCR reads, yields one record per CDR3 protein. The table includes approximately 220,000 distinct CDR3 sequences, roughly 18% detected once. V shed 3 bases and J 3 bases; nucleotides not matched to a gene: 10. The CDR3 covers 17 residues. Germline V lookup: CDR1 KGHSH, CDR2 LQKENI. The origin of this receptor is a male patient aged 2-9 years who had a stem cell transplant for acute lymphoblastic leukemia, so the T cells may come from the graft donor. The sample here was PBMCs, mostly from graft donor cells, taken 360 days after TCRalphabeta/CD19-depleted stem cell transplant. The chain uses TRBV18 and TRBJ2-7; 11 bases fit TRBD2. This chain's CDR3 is CASSPGLAGGPFYEQYF. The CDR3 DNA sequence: TGTGCCAGCTCACCTGGACTAGCGGGCGGTCCTTTCTACGAGCAGTACTTC.